The clone carrying this TCR beta chain appeared a single time. Its antigen is undetermined. BIOMED2 TRB-A/B primer pools were used in multiplex TRB PCR. MiXCR was run by TCRdb on the multiplex PCR reads, yielding one entry per CDR3 protein. The top ten hold 68% of the sample, which has 2,000 to 2,500 distinct CDR3 sequences, 27% seen once. The record originates from a study of T and B cells in COVID-19 patients. Study at large: Peripheral blood came from COVID-19 patients with active infection or after recovery. The recovered patients had mostly mild to moderate COVID-19 with outpatient management.

General study results and limits: Patients with COVID-19 reportedly showed strongly skewed T cell receptor beta variable and joining gene usage.

Trimming shortened V by 1 base and J by 0 bases, and 16 bases separated the two germline ends. CDR1 and CDR2 (germline): DFQATT, SNEGSKA (reference sequence). This CDR3 contains 16 residues. Each TRB amplification used roughly 240-550 ng of genomic DNA from blood. The specimen sequenced was blood. The sequence derives from a human donor with active COVID-19. The chain uses TRBV20-1 and TRBJ2-7; D possibly corresponds to TRBD2 (5 bases). The chain's CDR3 is CSARVPLGGSSYEQYF. CDR3 in DNA: TGCAGTGCTAGAGTTCCCTTAGGCGGGTCCTCCTACGAGCAGTACTTC.